This T cell receptor (beta chain) was recovered during a study of shared clonotypes between healthy human individuals. Study outcomes and limitations: All-four-donor shared clonotypes had higher generation probabilities than non-shared clonotypes did. Sharing across a handful of donors was seen in approximately 5.2% of naive CD4 clonotypes. It was expected that sequencing depth would affect clonotype sharing among donors.

Each subset's genomic DNA was shared equally among a number of immunoSEQ plates. Repertoires were generated with immunoSEQ multiplex PCR, while TCRdb's copy carries only in-frame clones and drops some. The sample includes 750,000 to 1,000,000 clones, nearly 95% seen only once; the top ten take around 24%. Positive CCR7 selection of CD45RO-negative cells yielded the naive CD8 cells, and terminally differentiated effector memory CD45RA+ cells were excluded. Points on this clone: Its antigen is currently unknown.

Germline V gene data show CDR1 as MNHEY and CDR2 as SMNVEV (reference sequence). The length of the CDR3 is 13 residues. V was pared by 6 bases and J by 3 bases, with 11 bases between. The chain uses TRBV27 and TRBJ1-2, with D possibly matching TRBD1 (6 bases). The sequencing sample was made of naive CD8+ T cells sorted from blood. The sequence was obtained from a man aged 30-40 years in good health. The CDR3, as DNA: TGTGCCAGCAGCCGAGGGGGAGACTATGGCTACACCTTC. Protein: CASSRGGDYGYTF.